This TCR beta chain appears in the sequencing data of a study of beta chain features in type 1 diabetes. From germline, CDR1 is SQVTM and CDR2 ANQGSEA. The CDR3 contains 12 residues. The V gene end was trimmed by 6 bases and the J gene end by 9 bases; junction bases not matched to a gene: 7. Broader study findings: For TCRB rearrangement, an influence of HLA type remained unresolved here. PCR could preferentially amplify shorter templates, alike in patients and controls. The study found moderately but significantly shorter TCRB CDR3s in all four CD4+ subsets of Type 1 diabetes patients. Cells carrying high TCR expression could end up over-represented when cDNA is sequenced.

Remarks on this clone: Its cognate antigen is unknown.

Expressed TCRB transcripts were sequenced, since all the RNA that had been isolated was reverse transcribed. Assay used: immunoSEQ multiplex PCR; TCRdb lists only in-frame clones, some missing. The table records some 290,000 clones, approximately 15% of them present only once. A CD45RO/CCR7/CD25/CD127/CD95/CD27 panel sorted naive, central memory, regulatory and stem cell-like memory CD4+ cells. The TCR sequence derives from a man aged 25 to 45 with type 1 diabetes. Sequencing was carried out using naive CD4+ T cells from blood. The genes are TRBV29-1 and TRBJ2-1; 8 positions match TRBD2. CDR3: CSVAPSGSEQFF. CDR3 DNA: TGCAGCGTCGCCCCGAGCGGGAGTGAGCAGTTCTTC.